This T cell receptor (beta chain) came from a study of cytomegalovirus exposure and HLA in healthy donors. Regarding the study as a whole: Most likely, a cluster of highly shared sequence variants arose as a sequencing artifact. Some TCR beta chains (around 160 of them) were listed as cytomegalovirus-associated. The classifier reportedly diagnosed cytomegalovirus status with high sensitivity and specificity.

The CDR3 covers 13 residues. Looked up from germline, CDR1 is SQVTM and CDR2 is ANQGSEA. V gave up 6 bases and J gave up 4 bases, with 12 bases separating them. PCR used 60 Vbeta primers and 13 Jbeta primers. The table came from immunoSEQ multiplex PCR; TCRdb's copy has only in-frame clones and leaves some out. The sample contains around 130,000 clones, around three quarters of which appear only once. This clone was seen a handful of times. Its antigen is unknown. The sample taken for sequencing was PBMCs. The sequence was obtained from a woman between 50 and 59 years old in good health and CMV-seronegative. The J gene is TRBJ2-2, the V gene TRBV29-1; D is possibly TRBD2 (5 bases). The CDR3 bases are TGCAGCGTGGGAGCAGAAGCCACCGGGGAGCTGTTTTTT. This codes for CSVGAEATGELFF.